This TCR beta chain came from a study of cytomegalovirus exposure and HLA in healthy donors. Broader study findings: Later analysis demonstrated an association between a missense DCLRE1C variant and TCR beta V- and J-gene trimming. Researchers left out some V segments, among them TRBV6-2 and TRBV6-3, as indistinguishable.

PCR employed 60 Vbeta and 13 Jbeta primers. The authors' processing: In a later analysis, 79 million or so unique TCR beta chains included roughly 11 million shared by two or more donors. Measured with immunoSEQ multiplex PCR; TCRdb has only the in-frame clones, and not every one. The V and J calls and clone size are taken from that table; D and trimming were inferred from the DNA. The table records 100,000 to 150,000 clones, approximately 80% of them present only once. Trimming removed 7 bases at V and 4 bases at J, with 4 bases between. The CDR3 contains 10 residues. Germline lookup yields CDR1 MNHNS and CDR2 SASEGT. Comments on this clone: What it binds is not known.

This clonotype was sampled from a man between 45 and 60 years old in good health and CMV-seropositive. The V gene is TRBV6-1, the J gene TRBJ1-2; no firm D call. The specimen was PBMCs. CDR3 DNA: TGTGCCAGCACAGGCTATGGCTACACCTTC. Encoded protein: CASTGYGYTF.